This T cell receptor beta chain was captured in a study of breast tumors, draining lymph nodes, adjacent tissues. Study findings and constraints: That most tumor T cells come from lymph nodes remained unproven. Tumor repertoires ranked between lymph nodes and nontumor tissue in diversity, with V and J gene preferences.

The CDR3 has 16 amino acids. V lost 4 bases and J 2 bases, leaving 17 bases between the germline ends. Per the germline V gene, CDR1 is SNHLY and CDR2 is FYNNEI. The lymph nodes were axillary draining lymph nodes from breast cancer patients. This clonotype was detected ten times or more. Its antigen is not known. TCRdb redid the calling of the multiplex PCR reads with MiXCR, one entry per CDR3 protein. The sample holds around 250,000 distinct CDR3 sequences, less than 45% seen once. The chain employs TRBV2 and TRBJ2-5, with D unresolved. The specimen was axillary lymph node tissue. The origin of this receptor is a female donor with breast cancer. Some clones in this sample may be carry-over from other donors' samples. The CDR3 DNA sequence: TGTGCCAGCAGTGGCTTGTCAGCCGACCTACAAGAGACCCAGTACTTC. It yields the protein CASSGLSADLQETQYF.